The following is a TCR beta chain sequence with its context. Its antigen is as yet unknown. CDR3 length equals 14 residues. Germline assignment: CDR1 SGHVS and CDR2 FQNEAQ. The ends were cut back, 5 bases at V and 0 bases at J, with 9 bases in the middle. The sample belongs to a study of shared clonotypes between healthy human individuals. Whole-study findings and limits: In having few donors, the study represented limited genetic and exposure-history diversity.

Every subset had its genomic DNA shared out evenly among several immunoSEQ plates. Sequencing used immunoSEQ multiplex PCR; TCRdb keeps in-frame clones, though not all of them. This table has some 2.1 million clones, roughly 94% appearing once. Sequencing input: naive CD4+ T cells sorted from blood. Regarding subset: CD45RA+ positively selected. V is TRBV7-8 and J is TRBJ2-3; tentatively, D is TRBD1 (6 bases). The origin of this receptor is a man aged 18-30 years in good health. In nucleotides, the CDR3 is TGTGCCAGCAGCAAGGGGGAGAGCACAGATACGCAGTATTTT. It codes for CASSKGESTDTQYF.